This T cell receptor (beta chain) was sequenced during a study of T cell repertoires in aging, cancer and after chemotherapy. Across the whole study: Donor ages fell into six groups from 30 or younger up to 70 or older. Study results and limitations: In cancer patients, declining TCR diversity with age involved lost richness and lost evenness.

TCR beta rearrangements were amplified from peripheral blood genomic DNA. On this clonotype: The antigen is unknown.

A mixed TRB-A/B primer pool amplified rearranged TRB by multiplex touch-down PCR. MiXCR was run by TCRdb on the multiplex PCR reads, yielding one entry per CDR3 protein. Among thousands of distinct CDR3 sequences, 40% to 45% were seen once, and the ten largest hold about 15%. Germline V gene sequence: CDR1 ENHRY, CDR2 SYGVKD. The germline V and J ends were trimmed by 6 bases and 5 bases, with 15 bases remaining between them. This CDR3 is built from 14 residues. The receptor comes from a human donor in good health. The chain recombines TRBV10-3 with TRBJ2-3; D tentatively fits TRBD1 or TRBD2 (5 bases each). Sample: blood. DNA for the CDR3: TGTGCCATCAGCCCCGGGGCGATGGGAGATACGCAGTATTTT. Translation gives CAISPGAMGDTQYF.